The 19 T cell receptor beta chains listed next were all sequenced from one sample in a study of blood T cell repertoires in COVID-19. Generated by immunoSEQ multiplex PCR, the TCRdb table keeps only in-frame clones and is missing some. The sample has around 220,000 clones, 80% to 90% seen once; the top ten hold about 15%. Sequenced material: PBMCs or T cells enriched from blood (not recorded which). The receptors shown here come from a woman in her forties or fifties with acute COVID-19.

The chain combines TRBV5-8 with TRBJ1-2; TRBD1 agrees at 7 bases. This CDR3 has 14 amino acids. Germline V CDR1 and CDR2: SGHTS, YDEGEE. Losses at the gene ends were 0 bases for V and 4 bases for J; bases not matched to a gene: 3. The CDR3 DNA is TGTGCCAGCAGCTTGGGGGACAGCCTCTATGGCTACACCTTC. Encoded protein: CASSLGDSLYGYTF. Together with reference TRBV5-8 and TRBJ1-2, the CDR3 gives the full variable domain: EAGVTQSPTHLIKTRGQQATLRCSPISGHTSVYWYQQALGLGLQFLLWYDEGEERNRGNFPPRFSGRQFPNYSSELNVNALELEDSALYLCASSLGDSLYGYTFGSGTRLTVV.

This clone was seen only once. The CDR3 region is CASSSGRDSTDTQYF. CDR3 DNA sequence: TGTGCCAGCAGTTCAGGGAGGGACTCCACAGATACGCAGTATTTT. The gene calls are TRBV28 and TRBJ2-3; 7 bases agree with TRBD2. The CDR3 extends over 15 amino acids. CDR1 and CDR2 (germline): MDHEN, SYDVKM. The V segment lost 4 bases and the J segment 2 bases; nucleotides outside the gene matches: 6.

The rearrangement links TRBV6-2 or TRBV6-3 to TRBJ1-6, with 10 bases fitting TRBD1. Per the germline V gene, CDR1 is MNHEY and CDR2 is SVGEGT. After removal of 2 bases from V and 10 bases from J, the junction contained 8 bases not matched to a gene. The CDR3 sequence is 16 residues long. The CDR3 region has the DNA TGTGCCAGCAGTTACAGTCCGGGACAGGGGAGATCACCCCTCCACTTT. Translated: CASSYSPGQGRSPLHF.

The J gene is TRBJ2-5, the V gene TRBV9, with 9 bases fitting TRBD1. Trimming removed 3 bases from V and 4 bases from J; junction bases left unmatched: 4. Germline CDR1 is SGDLS and CDR2 is YYNGEE. The CDR3 length is 14 residues. The CDR3 DNA is TGTGCCAGCAGCGGACGGACAGGGGTAGAGACCCAGTACTTC. It encodes CASSGRTGVETQYF. The variable domain in full, completed from reference TRBV9 and TRBJ2-5, reads DSGVTQTPKHLITATGQRVTLRCSPRSGDLSVYWYQQSLDQGLQFLIQYYNGEERAKGNILERFSAQQFPDLHSELNLSSLELGDSALYFCASSGRTGVETQYFGPGTRLLVL.

The gene calls are TRBV28 and TRBJ2-7; 11 bases fit TRBD2. This CDR3 spans 14 amino acids. From germline, CDR1 is MDHEN and CDR2 SYDVKM. Losses at the gene ends were 6 bases for V and 2 bases for J; bases not matched to a gene: 3. DNA of the CDR3: TGTGCCAGCAGGGGACTAGCGGTTGCCTACGAGCAGTACTTC. Its protein product is CASRGLAVAYEQYF.

CDR3 DNA: TGTGCCAGCAGTTTCGAGCCCCGACCCAGGGGCGATGGCTACACCTTC. This sequence encodes CASSFEPRPRGDGYTF. The gene calls are TRBV28 and TRBJ1-2, with a possible D match to TRBD1 (6 bases). This CDR3 has 16 residues. V shed 3 bases and J shed 6 bases, with 20 bases lying between them. CDR1 and CDR2 from the germline V gene are MDHEN and SYDVKM.

The chain employs TRBV28 and TRBJ1-1; 8 bases map to TRBD1. The CDR3 consists of 12 residues. V lost 6 bases and J lost 4; bases outside the gene matches: 1. Germline V gives CDR1 MDHEN, CDR2 SYDVKM. CDR3 amino acids: CASSTGGTEAFF. The CDR3 nucleotides are TGTGCCAGCAGCACAGGGGGCACTGAAGCTTTCTTT.

The chain combines TRBV5-1 with TRBJ2-1, with TRBD1 matching over 12 bases. The germline V gene encodes CDR1 SGHRS and CDR2 YFSETQ. J was trimmed by 5 bases and V by 4 bases; bases with no gene match: 4. The CDR3 is 15 amino acids. The CDR3 nucleotides are TGCGCCAGCAGCGGGGACAGGGGGCCTCACAATGAGCAGTTCTTC. It is translated as CASSGDRGPHNEQFF.

The chain carries TRBV6-6 and TRBJ2-1; 14 positions agree with TRBD2. Per germline, CDR1 MNHNY and CDR2 SVGAGI (reference sequence). The CDR3 runs 18 residues. After removal of 5 bases from V and 3 bases from J, the junction contained 9 bases not matched to a gene. CDR3 DNA sequence: TGTGCCAGCAGTCCTGGGACTAGCGGGAGATTGAACTACAATGAGCAGTTCTTC. Protein sequence: CASSPGTSGRLNYNEQFF.

J is TRBJ1-5 and V is TRBV28; 7 bases agree with TRBD1. The CDR3 contains 13 residues. Germline V lookup: CDR1 MDHEN, CDR2 SYDVKM. With V trimmed by 10 bases and J by 5 bases, 8 bases remained unmatched. Here the CDR3 reads CATTTGLDQPQHF. The CDR3, as DNA: TGTGCCACCACGACAGGGTTAGATCAGCCCCAGCATTTT. Looking up the rest from reference TRBV28 and TRBJ1-5 gives the full variable domain: DVKVTQSSRYLVKRTGEKVFLECVQDMDHENMFWYRQDPGLGLRLIYFSYDVKMKEKGDIPEGYSVSREKKERFSLILESASTNQTSMYLCATTTGLDQPQHFGDGTRLSIL.

This clone was seen only once. The chain recombines TRBV7-2 with TRBJ1-2, with TRBD1 matching over 8 bases. The length of the CDR3 is 16 residues. Germline CDR1 reads SGHTA; CDR2 reads FQGNSA. Germline trimming cut 6 bases from V and 8 bases from J; bases unmatched to any gene: 17. The CDR3 loop is CASRPPGQGQDAGYTF. DNA of the CDR3: TGTGCCAGCAGACCCCCCGGACAGGGACAAGACGCGGGCTACACCTTC.

The chain uses TRBV28 and TRBJ2-2, with 8 positions matching TRBD1. Trimming took 8 bases from V and 4 from J; bases not matched to a gene: 6. CDR1 and CDR2 (germline): MDHEN, SYDVKM. This CDR3 region has 14 residues. The DNA for the CDR3 is TGTGCCAGCGGACTCACAGGGGGCACCGGGGAGCTGTTTTTT. Protein: CASGLTGGTGELFF. Looking up the rest from reference TRBV28 and TRBJ2-2 gives the full variable domain: DVKVTQSSRYLVKRTGEKVFLECVQDMDHENMFWYRQDPGLGLRLIYFSYDVKMKEKGDIPEGYSVSREKKERFSLILESASTNQTSMYLCASGLTGGTGELFFGEGSRLTVL.

This rearrangement joins TRBV3-1 (or the pseudogene TRBV3-2) to TRBJ1-5, with 7 bases lining up with TRBD1. CDR3 size: 15 residues. Germline loops: CDR1 LGHDT, CDR2 YNNKEL (reference sequence). The junction had 7 bases not matched to a gene; V was cut back by 4 bases and J by 4 bases. CDR3 sequence reads: CASSRQGAPNQPQHF. The DNA of the CDR3 is TGTGCCAGCAGCCGACAGGGTGCCCCTAATCAGCCCCAGCATTTT.

The chain has TRBV11-2 and TRBJ1-1; 11 bases line up with TRBD1. V shed 6 bases, J shed 1 base, and the junction held 13 bases outside the gene matches. Germline assignment: CDR1 SGHAT and CDR2 FQNNGV. The CDR3 contains 18 residues. This chain's CDR3 is CASRQNSGTGGRNTEAFF. CDR3 sequence (DNA): TGTGCCAGCAGGCAAAACTCCGGGACAGGGGGGAGGAACACTGAAGCTTTCTTT.

The V call is TRBV18, the J call TRBJ1-6; no clear D gene. CDR3 size: 16 residues. V dropped 0 bases and J dropped 5 bases, with 11 bases sitting between them. Germline CDR1 and CDR2: KGHSH and LQKENI. The CDR3 DNA reads as TGTGCCAGCTCACCACCCAATTGGCAGAATAATTCACCCCTCCACTTT. It specifies CASSPPNWQNNSPLHF.

The J gene is TRBJ2-7, the V gene TRBV15; TRBD2 agrees at 11 bases. The CDR3 covers 17 residues. V trimming: 1 base; J trimming: 2 bases; junction bases outside the gene matches: 7. Per the germline V gene, CDR1 is LNHNV and CDR2 is YYDKDF (reference sequence). CDR3 residues: CATSRGVAGGTPYEQYF. In nucleotides, the CDR3 is TGTGCCACCAGCAGAGGGGTAGCGGGAGGGACACCCTACGAGCAGTACTTC.

The chain uses TRBV28 and TRBJ2-5; no clear D. V was pared by 6 bases and J by 7 bases, with 15 bases between. The CDR3 sequence is 13 residues long. The germline V gene encodes CDR1 MDHEN and CDR2 SYDVKM. The DNA of the CDR3 is TGTGCCAGCAGGTCGTCTGCGGTGAGGACCCAGTACTTC. It specifies CASRSSAVRTQYF.

The genes are TRBV7-3 and TRBJ2-1; 8 bases line up with TRBD2. Germline V gene data show CDR1 as SGHTA and CDR2 as FQGTGA. V lost 2 bases, J lost 5 bases, and 8 bases stayed unmatched. The CDR3 covers 16 residues. In nucleotides, the CDR3 is TGTGCCAGCAGCTTAGGAAGGTCGGGAGGGAACAATGAGCAGTTCTTC. This sequence encodes CASSLGRSGGNNEQFF.

The chain couples TRBV18 to TRBJ2-7, with a possible D match to TRBD2 (6 bases). Trimming removed 0 bases from V and 3 bases from J, with 6 bases in between. CDR3 length equals 13 residues. Per germline, CDR1 KGHSH and CDR2 LQKENI. CDR3 nucleotide sequence: TGTGCCAGCTCACCACCGGACTACTACGAGCAGTACTTC. This encodes CASSPPDYYEQYF.